This TCR beta chain emerged from a study of shared clonotypes between healthy human individuals. General observations from the study: Large sequencing depth failed to make sorted-subset sequencing complete, rarefaction showed.

The authors distributed each subset's genomic DNA evenly over several immunoSEQ plates. The protocol was immunoSEQ multiplex PCR, while the TCRdb copy is restricted to in-frame clones and leaves out a portion. The data show approximately 940,000 clones, with over 60% seen just once and about 1.5% held by the top ten. Caucasian adults residing in Nashville, Tennessee made up all the donors. CD4+ cells were split into CD45RA+ naive and CD45RA-negative memory subsets. Looked up from germline, CDR1 is SNHLY and CDR2 is FYNNEI. The CDR3 spans 15 residues. J was trimmed by 0 bases and V by 11 bases; bases with no gene match: 8. On this clone: Antigen: not known.

The chain links TRBV2 to TRBJ2-1; 9 bases are a match to TRBD2. The clonotype originates from a man aged 18 to 30 in good health. The specimen sequenced was memory CD4+ T cells sorted from blood. This sample's subset: CD45RA-negative fraction. The DNA for the CDR3 is TGTGCCTCCAGGCGGGGGGGTAGCTCCTACAATGAGCAGTTCTTC. Translation gives CASRRGGSSYNEQFF.